Presented here are 15 T cell receptor beta chains from one specimen sequenced in a study of T cell changes during pregnancy in multiple sclerosis. TCRdb's table, derived via immunoSEQ multiplex PCR, lists solely in-frame clones and lacks some. Found here are around 60,000 clones, approximately 94% of them singletons; the top ten hold about 3.2%. The sample in question was CD8+ T cells from peripheral blood mononuclear cells, obtained in the third trimester of pregnancy. Receptor source: a female donor with multiple sclerosis, enrolled in a pregnancy study.

The J gene is TRBJ2-7, the V gene TRBV5-4, with D tentatively TRBD2 (6 bases). V was trimmed by 4 bases and J by 3 bases, leaving 14 bases between them. Per germline, CDR1 SGHNT and CDR2 YYREEE (reference sequence). The CDR3 runs to 14 residues. The CDR3 protein is CASSPGPSVYEQYF. In DNA form, the CDR3 reads TGTGCCAGCAGCCCTGGTCCTAGCGTCTACGAGCAGTACTTC.

This chain links TRBV10-1 with TRBJ2-1; no clear D. V lost 3 bases and J lost 1, with 4 bases in between. CDR3 length: 13 amino acids. Germline V gene data show CDR1 as WNHNN and CDR2 as SYGVQD (reference sequence). The CDR3 bases are TGCGCCAGCAGTGACCGGTCCTACAATGAGCAGTTCTTC. Its translation is CASSDRSYNEQFF.

This chain links TRBV28 with TRBJ1-4, with TRBD1 matching over 8 bases. Germline-derived CDR1 and CDR2 are MDHEN and SYDVKM. There are 18 residues in the CDR3. V dropped 2 bases and J dropped 0; count of bases not matched to a gene: 8. The CDR3 sequence is CASSLAPGQVATNEKLFF. The CDR3 nucleotides are TGTGCCAGCAGTTTAGCCCCGGGACAGGTTGCAACTAATGAAAAACTGTTTTTT.

The V call is TRBV6-5, the J call TRBJ1-4; no reliable D call. CDR1 is MNHEY, CDR2 SVGAGI, per germline. V was trimmed by 6 bases and J by 10 bases, leaving 9 bases between them. This CDR3 has 11 amino acids. The CDR3 loop is CASRGDGKLFF. CDR3 DNA sequence: TGTGCCAGCAGGGGCGACGGAAAACTGTTTTTT.

The table lists this clone with a count of one. J is TRBJ2-7 and V is TRBV6-5, with 7 nucleotides matching TRBD1. V lost 6 bases to trimming and J lost 1 base; unmatched junction nucleotides: 9. Germline V lookup: CDR1 MNHEY, CDR2 SVGAGI. The CDR3 consists of 15 residues. The CDR3 sequence: CASSQTQGPSYEQYF. Here the CDR3 DNA reads TGTGCCAGCAGCCAAACACAGGGGCCTTCCTACGAGCAGTACTTC.

The gene calls are TRBV19 and TRBJ2-1; 7 bases fit TRBD1. Germline values: CDR1 LNHDA, CDR2 SQIVND (reference sequence). This CDR3 is built from 12 residues. J was trimmed by 8 bases and V by 5 bases; bases with no gene match: 3. For the CDR3, the DNA is TGTGCCAGTAGTTATACAGGGGATGAGCAGTTCTTC. It codes for CASSYTGDEQFF.

The chain is built from TRBV28 and TRBJ1-1; possible D gene TRBD1, 5 bases. This CDR3 has 15 residues. Germline CDR1 and CDR2: MDHEN and SYDVKM. V was trimmed by 2 bases and J by 5 bases, leaving 15 bases between them. The CDR3 reads CASSLEAGRVTEAFF. CDR3 nucleotides: TGTGCCAGCAGTTTAGAGGCAGGGAGGGTTACTGAAGCTTTCTTT.

The rearrangement joins TRBV7-2 to TRBJ2-7; D is perhaps TRBD1 (6 bases). Per the germline V gene, CDR1 is SGHTA and CDR2 is FQGNSA. The CDR3 length is 15 residues. Between the trimmed V and J ends, which lost 5 bases and 2 bases, there was a span of 16 bases. The CDR3, as DNA: TGTGCCAGCAGCCGCTGGCGGCAGGGGCCCTACGAGCAGTACTTC. It translates to CASSRWRQGPYEQYF.

The chain links TRBV27 to TRBJ1-1; a possible D gene is TRBD1 (6 bases). Germline CDR1 reads MNHEY; CDR2 reads SMNVEV (reference sequence). The CDR3 consists of 16 residues. The germline V and J ends were trimmed by 5 bases and 0 bases, with 16 bases remaining between them. The CDR3 here is CASSPYPWGLNTEAFF. CDR3 nucleotides: TGTGCCAGCAGTCCCTACCCCTGGGGGCTGAACACTGAAGCTTTCTTT.

This clone was found once. This chain links TRBV27 with TRBJ1-5, with D possibly TRBD1 on 6 matching bases. Trimming took 6 bases from V and 4 from J, leaving 13 bases between them. The CDR3 has 14 residues. Germline CDR1 MNHEY, CDR2 SMNVEV (reference sequence). CDR3 protein: CASRVGGANQPQHF. The CDR3 nucleotides are TGTGCCAGCAGGGTAGGGGGGGCGAATCAGCCCCAGCATTTT.

This chain links TRBV27 with TRBJ1-4; 8 bases line up with TRBD1. CDR3 size: 15 residues. Germline CDR1 is MNHEY and CDR2 is SMNVEV (reference sequence). The ends lost 5 bases at V and 7 bases at J; junction bases unmatched: 9. CDR3 sequence (DNA): TGTGCCAGCAGTACCCCCGGGACAGGTGGTGAAAAACTGTTTTTT. It encodes CASSTPGTGGEKLFF.

V usage is TRBV2 and J usage is TRBJ1-2, with D perhaps TRBD1 (5 bases). Germline assignment: CDR1 SNHLY and CDR2 FYNNEI. This CDR3 contains 12 residues. Deletions cut 10 bases from V and 6 bases from J, with 15 bases between. The CDR3 bases are TGTGCCAAAGAAGCGGGGCCTAATGGCTACACCTTC. Translating gives CAKEAGPNGYTF.

CDR3 amino acids: CASSFRDSGEQFF. The CDR3 DNA follows: TGTGCCAGCAGCTTCCGGGACTCGGGTGAGCAGTTCTTC. The chain couples TRBV7-3 to TRBJ2-1; a possible D gene is TRBD2 (6 bases). Per the germline V gene, CDR1 is SGHTA and CDR2 is FQGTGA. The V end was cut by 3 bases, the J end by 9 bases, with 12 bases between. This CDR3 has 13 residues. Full variable domain (outside the CDR3, taken from reference TRBV7-3 and TRBJ2-1): GAGVSQTPSNKVTEKGKYVELRCDPISGHTALYWYRQSLGQGPEFLIYFQGTGAADDSGLPNDRFFAVRPEGSVSTLKIQRTERGDSAVYLCASSFRDSGEQFFGPGTRLTVL.

The V and J genes are TRBV13 and TRBJ2-1, with 10 nucleotides matching TRBD2. In germline, CDR1 is PRHDT, CDR2 FYEKMQ (reference sequence). The length of the CDR3 is 14 residues. V shed 5 bases and J 8 bases; nucleotides not matched to a gene: 6. DNA of the CDR3: TGTGCCAGCAGCGGGGGACTAGCGTTCCATGAGCAGTTCTTC. It yields the protein CASSGGLAFHEQFF.

This clone was counted once. The chain combines TRBV15 with TRBJ1-1; D is undetermined. The germline V gene encodes CDR1 LNHNV and CDR2 YYDKDF (reference sequence). The CDR3 has 16 residues. The V and J ends lost 0 bases and 0 bases respectively, with 11 bases between them. The CDR3 DNA reads as TGTGCCACCAGCAGAGATATCCGGGTGATGAACACTGAAGCTTTCTTT. It translates to CATSRDIRVMNTEAFF.